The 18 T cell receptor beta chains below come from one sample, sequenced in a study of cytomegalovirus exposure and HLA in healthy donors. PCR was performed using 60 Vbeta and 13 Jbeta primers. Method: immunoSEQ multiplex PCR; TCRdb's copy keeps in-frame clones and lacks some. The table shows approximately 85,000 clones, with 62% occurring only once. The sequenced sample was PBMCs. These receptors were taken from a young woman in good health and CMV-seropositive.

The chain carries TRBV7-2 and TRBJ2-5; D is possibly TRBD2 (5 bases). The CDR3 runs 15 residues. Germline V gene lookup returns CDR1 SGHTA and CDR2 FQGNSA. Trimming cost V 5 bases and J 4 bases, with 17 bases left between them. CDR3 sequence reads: CASSPPGAEGETQYF. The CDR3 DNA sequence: TGTGCCAGCAGCCCCCCAGGAGCGGAAGGAGAGACCCAGTACTTC.

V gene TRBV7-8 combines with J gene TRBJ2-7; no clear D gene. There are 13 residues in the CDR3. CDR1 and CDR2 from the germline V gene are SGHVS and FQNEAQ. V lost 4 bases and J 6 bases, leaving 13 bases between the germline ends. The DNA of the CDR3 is TGTGCCAGCAGCTCCCCCCCTAGTGGCGAGCAGTACTTC. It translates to CASSSPPSGEQYF.

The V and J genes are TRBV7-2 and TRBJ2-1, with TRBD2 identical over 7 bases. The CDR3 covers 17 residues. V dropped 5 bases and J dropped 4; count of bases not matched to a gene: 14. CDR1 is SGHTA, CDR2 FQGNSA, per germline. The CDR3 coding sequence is TGTGCCAGCAGCCCTCGCGCGGGAGAGAGACCTTACAATGAGCAGTTCTTC. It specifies CASSPRAGERPYNEQFF. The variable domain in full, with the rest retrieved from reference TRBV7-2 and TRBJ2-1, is GAGVSQSPSNKVTEKGKDVELRCDPISGHTALYWYRQSLGQGLEFLIYFQGNSAPDKSGLPSDRFSAERTGGSVSTLTIQRTQQEDSAVYLCASSPRAGERPYNEQFFGPGTRLTVL.

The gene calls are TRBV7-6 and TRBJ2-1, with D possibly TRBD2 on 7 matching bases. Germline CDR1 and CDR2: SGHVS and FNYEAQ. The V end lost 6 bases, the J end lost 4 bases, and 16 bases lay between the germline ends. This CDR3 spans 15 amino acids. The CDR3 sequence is CASRPLGGGYNEQFF. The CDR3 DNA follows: TGTGCCAGCAGACCCCTAGGGGGGGGGTACAATGAGCAGTTCTTC.

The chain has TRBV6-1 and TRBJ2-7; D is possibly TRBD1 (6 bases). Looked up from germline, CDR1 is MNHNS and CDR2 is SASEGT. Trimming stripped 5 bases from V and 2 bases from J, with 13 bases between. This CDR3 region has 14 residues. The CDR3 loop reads CASSLDRPPYEQYF. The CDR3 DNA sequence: TGTGCCAGCAGTCTAGACAGGCCTCCCTACGAGCAGTACTTC.

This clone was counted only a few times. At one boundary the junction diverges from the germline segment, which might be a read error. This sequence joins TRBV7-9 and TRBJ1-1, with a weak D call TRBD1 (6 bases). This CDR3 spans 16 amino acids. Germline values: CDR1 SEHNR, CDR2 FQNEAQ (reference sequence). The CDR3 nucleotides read TGTTCCAGCAGCTTAGGAGAGGGGGGGGATAACACTGAAGCTTTCTTT. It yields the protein CSSSLGEGGDNTEAFF.

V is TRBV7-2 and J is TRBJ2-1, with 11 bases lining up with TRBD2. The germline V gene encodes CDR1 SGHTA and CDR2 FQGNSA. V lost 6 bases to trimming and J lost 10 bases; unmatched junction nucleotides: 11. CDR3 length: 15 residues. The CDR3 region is CASSPARLAGREQFF. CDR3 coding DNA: TGTGCCAGCAGTCCCGCTCGACTAGCGGGACGGGAGCAGTTCTTC.

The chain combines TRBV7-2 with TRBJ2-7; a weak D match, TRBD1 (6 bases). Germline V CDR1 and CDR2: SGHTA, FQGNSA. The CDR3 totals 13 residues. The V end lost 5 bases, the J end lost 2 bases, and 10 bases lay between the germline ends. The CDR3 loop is CASSRQDAYEQYF. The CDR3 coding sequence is TGTGCCAGCAGCCGACAGGATGCCTACGAGCAGTACTTC.

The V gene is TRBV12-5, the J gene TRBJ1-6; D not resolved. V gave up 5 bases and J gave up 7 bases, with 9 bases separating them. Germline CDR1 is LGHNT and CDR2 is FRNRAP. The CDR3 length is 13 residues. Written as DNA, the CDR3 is TGTGCTAGTGGTCTGGAGGAGAATTCACCCCTCCACTTT. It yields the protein CASGLEENSPLHF.

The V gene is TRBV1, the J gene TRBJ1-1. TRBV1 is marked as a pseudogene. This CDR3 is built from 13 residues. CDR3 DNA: TGCACCAGCAGCCTATGGTCGAGAACTGAAGCTTTCTTT. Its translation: CTSSLWSRTEAFF.

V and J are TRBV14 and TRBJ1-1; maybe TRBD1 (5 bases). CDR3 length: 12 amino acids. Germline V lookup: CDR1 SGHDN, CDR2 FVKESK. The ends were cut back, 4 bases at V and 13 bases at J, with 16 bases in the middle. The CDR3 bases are TGTGCCAGCAGCCGTGCAGGGCTTAAAGGTTTCTTT. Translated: CASSRAGLKGFF.

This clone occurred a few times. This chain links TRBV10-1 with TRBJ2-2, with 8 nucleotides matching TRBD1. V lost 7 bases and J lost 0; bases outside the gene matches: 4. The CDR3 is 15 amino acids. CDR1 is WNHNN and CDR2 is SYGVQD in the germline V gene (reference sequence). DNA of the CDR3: TGCGCCAGCACGTCGGGACAGGCGAACACCGGGGAGCTGTTTTTT. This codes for CASTSGQANTGELFF.

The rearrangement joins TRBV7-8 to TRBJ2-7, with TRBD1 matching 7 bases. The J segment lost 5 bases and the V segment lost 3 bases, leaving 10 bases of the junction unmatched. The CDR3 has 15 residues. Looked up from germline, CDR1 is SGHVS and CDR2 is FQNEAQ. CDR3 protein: CASSFRQGRYDEQYF. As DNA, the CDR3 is TGTGCCAGCAGCTTCCGACAGGGAAGGTATGACGAGCAGTACTTC.

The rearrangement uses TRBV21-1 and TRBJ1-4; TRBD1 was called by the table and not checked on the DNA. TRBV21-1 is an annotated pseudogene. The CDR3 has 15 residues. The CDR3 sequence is CASSKVDRAGEKLFF. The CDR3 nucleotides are TGTGCCAGCAGCAAAGTCGACAGGGCAGGCGAAAAACTGTTTTTT.

The CDR3 DNA sequence: TGTGCCACTCATAATCGGGTAGGCAATCAGCCCCAGCATTTT. Translating it yields CATHNRVGNQPQHF. The chain has TRBV19 and TRBJ1-5; no clear D. The CDR3 loop spans 14 amino acids. Germline values: CDR1 LNHDA, CDR2 SQIVND (reference sequence). The germline V and J ends were trimmed by 10 bases and 2 bases, with 15 bases remaining between them.

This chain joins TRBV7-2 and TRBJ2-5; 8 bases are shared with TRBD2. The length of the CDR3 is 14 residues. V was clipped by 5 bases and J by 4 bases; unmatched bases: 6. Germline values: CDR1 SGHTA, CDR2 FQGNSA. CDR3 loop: CASSQGLAGETQYF. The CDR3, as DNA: TGTGCCAGCAGCCAAGGACTAGCCGGAGAGACCCAGTACTTC.

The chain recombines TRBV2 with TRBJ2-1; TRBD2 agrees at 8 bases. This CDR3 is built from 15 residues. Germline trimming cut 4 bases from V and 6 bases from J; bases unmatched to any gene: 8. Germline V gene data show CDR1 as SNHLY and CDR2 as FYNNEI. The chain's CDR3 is CASSGGGLVFNEQFF. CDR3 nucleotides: TGTGCCAGCAGTGGAGGGGGACTAGTATTCAATGAGCAGTTCTTC. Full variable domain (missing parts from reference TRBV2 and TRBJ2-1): EPEVTQTPSHQVTQMGQEVILRCVPISNHLYFYWYRQILGQKVEFLVSFYNNEISEKSEIFDDQFSVERPDGSNFTLKIRSTKLEDSAMYFCASSGGGLVFNEQFFGPGTRLTVL.

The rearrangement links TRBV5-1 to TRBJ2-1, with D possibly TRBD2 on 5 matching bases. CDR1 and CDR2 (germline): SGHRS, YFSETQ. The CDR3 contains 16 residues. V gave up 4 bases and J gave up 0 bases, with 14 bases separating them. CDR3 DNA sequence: TGCGCCAGCAGCAGGAGTCTCGGGGACTCCTACAATGAGCAGTTCTTC. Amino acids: CASSRSLGDSYNEQFF.